The subject of this entry is one TCR beta chain. This record comes from a study of blood T cell repertoires in COVID-19. Grouping used clinical history reported by participants in a survey and questionnaire. Assay: immunoSEQ multiplex PCR; the TCRdb copy retains only in-frame clones and omits some. The data hold 200,000 to 250,000 clones, with 85% observed a single time. This receptor was identified in a man aged 40-50 years who had recovered from COVID-19. The sequenced sample consisted of PBMCs or T cells enriched from blood (not recorded which).

The CDR3 region is CASSEVDSQETQYF. CDR3 coding DNA: TGCGCCAGCAGTGAAGTCGACAGTCAAGAGACCCAGTACTTC. J is TRBJ2-5 and V is TRBV10-2; D is perhaps TRBD1 (5 bases). Germline CDR1 and CDR2: WSHSY and SAAADI. The CDR3 has 14 amino acids. Trimming pared 3 bases from V and 2 bases from J, leaving 10 bases between.